The 16 T cell receptor beta chains listed next were all sequenced from one sample in a study of metastatic and nonmetastatic thyroid tumors. Patients were all untreated before their thyroid surgery. TCRdb re-called the PCR reads via MiXCR. The data contain 40,000 or so clones, about 15% of them singletons. The specimen sequenced was tumor tissue. The receptor set was obtained from a female donor with papillary thyroid cancer or a benign thyroid nodule (not recorded which). Some clones in this sample may be carry-over from other donors' samples.

This clone showed up many times. This sequence joins TRBV6-1 and TRBJ1-5; 10 bases line up with TRBD1. Looked up from germline, CDR1 is MNHNS and CDR2 is SASEGT. This CDR3 is built from 15 residues. The V gene end was trimmed by 7 bases and the J gene end by 7 bases; junction bases not matched to a gene: 10. Here the CDR3 DNA reads TGTGCCAGCATTAGAACCGGGACAGGGGTCCAGCCCCAGCATTTT. Its translation: CASIRTGTGVQPQHF.

Note on this clone: Just one base apart from a much larger clone, this may be a read error. V is TRBV5-8 and J is TRBJ2-7; TRBD2 agrees at 8 bases. The CDR3 has 15 residues. Germline V lookup: CDR1 SGHTS, CDR2 YDEGEE. Trimming took 2 bases from V and 5 from J; bases not matched to a gene: 9. CDR3: CASSLRETSVNEQYF. In DNA form, the CDR3 reads TGTGCCAGCAGCTTAAGGGAGACTAGCGTGAACGAGCAGTACTTC.

This clone showed up many times. V and J are TRBV25-1 and TRBJ2-1, with D uncertain. V was cut by 0 bases and J by 6 bases, with 0 bases left in between. Germline V CDR1 and CDR2: MGHDK, SYGVNS. The CDR3 is made up of 11 amino acids. CDR3 in DNA: TGTGCCAGCAGTGAATACAATGAGCAGTTCTTC. Protein sequence: CASSEYNEQFF.

The V and J genes are TRBV20-1 and TRBJ2-7; D may match TRBD1 or TRBD2 (5 bases each). CDR1 DFQATT and CDR2 SNEGSKA come from the germline V gene (reference sequence). The V gene lost 5 bases and the J gene lost 6 bases, with 32 bases spanning the gap. The CDR3 contains 18 residues. CDR3 sequence: CSADRSGLVGFDSGEQYF. The CDR3 DNA reads as TGCAGTGCTGACAGATCGGGGTTGGTGGGTTTTGATTCTGGCGAGCAGTACTTC.

This clone was counted many times. The chain carries TRBV6-2 or TRBV6-3 and TRBJ2-7; possible D gene TRBD1, 6 bases. Deletions cut 4 bases from V and 0 bases from J, with 10 bases between. Germline CDR1 and CDR2: MNHEY and SVGEGT. The CDR3 runs to 14 residues. The CDR3 DNA is TGTGCCAGCAGTTCCTTAGGGGGCTCCTACGAGCAGTACTTC. Translating it yields CASSSLGGSYEQYF.

Remarks on this clone: A clone one base away is much larger, so this may be a read error. Additional DNA sequences in this sample encode the identical CDR3. CDR3 amino acids: CSVGKKSGFDEQYF. CDR3 in DNA: TGCAGCGTTGGGAAAAAGTCTGGGTTCGACGAGCAGTACTTC. V gene TRBV29-1 combines with J gene TRBJ2-7, with D hard to call. The CDR3 consists of 14 residues. V shed 4 bases and J shed 5 bases, with 18 bases lying between them. In germline, CDR1 is SQVTM, CDR2 ANQGSEA.

This clone was recorded many times. Given a much more abundant clone one base away, this may be a read error. This chain uses TRBV6-1 with TRBJ1-2; tentative D call: TRBD1 (5 bases). Germline V CDR1 and CDR2: MNHNS, SASEGT. The CDR3 has 13 amino acids. Trimming removed 10 bases from V and 10 bases from J, with 22 bases in between. CDR3 nucleotides: TGTGCCACATGGACACCCGTGAGGAGTGACTACACCTTC. Translating it yields CATWTPVRSDYTF.

The V and J genes are TRBV5-1 and TRBJ2-7; D is uncertain. The CDR3 runs to 15 residues. The ends were cut back, 3 bases at V and 0 bases at J, with 13 bases in the middle. Germline lookup yields CDR1 SGHRS and CDR2 YFSETQ. CDR3 in amino acids: CASSYKFSSSYEQYF. The CDR3 bases are TGCGCCAGCAGCTACAAGTTTTCCTCCTCCTACGAGCAGTACTTC.

V is TRBV7-8 and J is TRBJ1-1; 7 bases agree with TRBD1. Germline V gene data show CDR1 as SGHVS and CDR2 as FQNEAQ. After removal of 7 bases from V and 6 bases from J, the junction contained 8 bases not matched to a gene. This CDR3 contains 13 residues. The CDR3, as DNA: TGTGCCAGCATCTTGTCAGGGGGTGCTGAAGCTTTCTTT. As protein: CASILSGGAEAFF.

Turning to this clone: A much larger clone lies one base from this, so it may be a read error. The chain has TRBV5-1 and TRBJ2-4, with D hard to call. Germline assignment: CDR1 SGHRS and CDR2 YFSETQ. This CDR3 has 11 residues. V was clipped by 3 bases and J by 11 bases, with 9 bases between them. CDR3 coding DNA: TGCGCCAGCAGCTCAGTGTTCCTTCAGTACTTC. Its protein product is CASSSVFLQYF.

Note on this clone: A much larger clone differs from this one at a single base, so this may be a read error. CDR3 sequence: CASSLRGTALTVELFF. DNA of the CDR3: TGTGCCAGCAGCCTTCGAGGGACAGCCCTCACCGTGGAGCTGTTTTTT. This chain uses TRBV6-2 or TRBV6-3 with TRBJ2-2, with 7 bases aligning to TRBD1. This CDR3 region has 16 residues. Germline-derived CDR1 and CDR2 are MNHEY and SVGEGT.

In this sample, this clone turned up many times. This chain connects TRBV19 to TRBJ2-1; 10 nucleotides match TRBD2. There are 14 residues in the CDR3. With 8 bases clipped from V and 5 bases from J, the junction kept 6 bases outside the gene matches. From germline, CDR1 is LNHDA and CDR2 SQIVND (reference sequence). As DNA, the CDR3 is TGTGCCAGTCAAGCGGGAGGGCCCCACAATGAGCAGTTCTTC. This gives the protein CASQAGGPHNEQFF.

Comments on this clone: With a much larger clone just one base away, this may be a read error. The J gene is TRBJ2-2, the V gene TRBV2; D gene uncertain. Per germline, CDR1 SNHLY and CDR2 FYNNEI. This CDR3 has 11 residues. Trimming shortened V by 10 bases and J by 7 bases, and 10 bases separated the two germline ends. CDR3 protein: CAMSLNGELFF. DNA of the CDR3: TGTGCCATGTCATTAAACGGGGAGCTGTTTTTT.

There are many counts of this clone. A much larger clone lies a single base off, so this may be a read error. Within the sample, other DNA sequences also encode this same CDR3. This chain uses TRBV10-1 with TRBJ2-7; D tentatively reads TRBD1 or TRBD2 (5 bases each). Trimming left V 9 bases short and J 4 bases short, with 16 bases between. Germline CDR1 reads WNHNN; CDR2 reads SYGVQD (reference sequence). The CDR3 runs to 13 residues. The CDR3 region is CARSPGAFYEQYF. CDR3 DNA sequence: TGCGCCAGATCGCCCGGGGCGTTTTACGAGCAGTACTTC.

This chain links TRBV6-1 with TRBJ2-7; TRBD2 matches 7 bases. V lost 10 bases to trimming and J lost 7 bases; unmatched junction nucleotides: 22. The CDR3 covers 16 residues. The V gene's germline CDR1 is MNHNS and CDR2 SASEGT. The CDR3 region has the DNA TGTGCCATCATCGTGAAGACCCGGGACTACTCGAGAGAGCAGTACTTC. It is translated as CAIIVKTRDYSREQYF.

The chain links TRBV7-2 to TRBJ2-7, with unresolved D. Germline CDR1 is SGHTA and CDR2 is FQGNSA. The CDR3 is 15 amino acids. Trimming removed 0 bases from V and 5 bases from J, with 14 bases in between. The CDR3 bases are TGTGCCAGCAGCTTAGCTGGTGATGTTACCCACGAGCAGTACTTC. The encoded protein is CASSLAGDVTHEQYF.